These 20 T cell receptor beta chains share one sample of origin, sequenced in a study of blood T cell dynamics during melanoma immunotherapy. Documented time point: pre-treatment baseline. Clones were sequenced by immunoSEQ multiplex PCR, and TCRdb holds only the in-frame ones, with some missing. The repertoire includes approximately 6,900 clones, more than 65% of them detected once, and around 15% sits in the top ten. The starting material was blood, obtained from a patient treated with checkpoint blockade. The receptors were sampled from a human donor with melanoma.

The rearrangement links TRBV19 to TRBJ1-5; D is perhaps TRBD1 (6 bases). Between the trimmed V and J ends, which lost 8 bases and 4 bases, there was a span of 12 bases. Per germline, CDR1 LNHDA and CDR2 SQIVND (reference sequence). The CDR3 contains 13 residues. The CDR3 nucleotides are TGTGCCAGTCAGATACAGGGAAATCAGCCCCAGCATTTT. Amino acid sequence: CASQIQGNQPQHF.

In its sample, this clone was seen a few times. The chain uses TRBV5-4 and TRBJ2-7, with unresolved D. The CDR3 length is 14 residues. The V end lost 3 bases, the J end lost 0 bases, and 10 bases lay between the germline ends. Germline V lookup: CDR1 SGHNT, CDR2 YYREEE (reference sequence). In DNA form, the CDR3 reads TGTGCCAGCAGCTCGTCCGGCCCCTCCTACGAGCAGTACTTC. Its translation: CASSSSGPSYEQYF.

The chain carries TRBV5-8 and TRBJ2-7, with TRBD1 identical over 8 bases. The CDR3 runs 14 residues. Germline assignment: CDR1 SGHTS and CDR2 YDEGEE. V was pared by 4 bases and J by 2 bases, with 5 bases of the junction left unmatched. In DNA form, the CDR3 reads TGTGCCAGCAGCACGGACAGGGCCGCCTACGAGCAGTACTTC. Translation: CASSTDRAAYEQYF.

The J gene is TRBJ2-1, the V gene TRBV27; 12 bases align to TRBD1. Germline CDR1 MNHEY, CDR2 SMNVEV (reference sequence). J lost 8 bases, V lost 3 bases, and 2 bases had no gene match. The length of the CDR3 is 14 residues. The CDR3 sequence is CASSLGQGAYEQFF. For the CDR3, the DNA is TGTGCCAGCAGTTTGGGACAGGGGGCCTATGAGCAGTTCTTC.

This rearrangement joins TRBV9 to TRBJ2-6, with D uncertain. The CDR3 is made up of 13 amino acids. CDR1 is SGDLS and CDR2 is YYNGEE in the germline V gene. V was pared by 0 bases and J by 2 bases, with 0 bases between. The CDR3 nucleotides are TGTGCCAGCAGCGTAGCTGGGGCCAACGTCCTGACTTTC. It is translated as CASSVAGANVLTF.

The chain's CDR3 is CASSNFRVPNTEAFF. DNA for the CDR3: TGTGCCAGCAGCAACTTCAGGGTTCCGAACACTGAAGCTTTCTTT. The chain is built from TRBV7-9 and TRBJ1-1, with D possibly TRBD1 on 5 matching bases. Trimming stripped 5 bases from V and 1 base from J, with 14 bases between. The CDR3 runs to 15 residues. Germline V gene lookup returns CDR1 SEHNR and CDR2 FQNEAQ (reference sequence).

V gene TRBV11-2 combines with J gene TRBJ1-4; possible D gene TRBD1, 6 bases. The CDR3 extends over 14 amino acids. The V gene lost 5 bases and the J gene lost 5 bases, with 12 bases spanning the gap. Germline assignment: CDR1 SGHAT and CDR2 FQNNGV. The CDR3 coding sequence is TGTGCCAGCAGCACCCGGGACAAGAATGAAAAACTGTTTTTT. It is translated as CASSTRDKNEKLFF.

The J gene is TRBJ2-7, the V gene TRBV27; 9 bases are a match to TRBD2. The CDR3 is 15 amino acids. After removal of 5 bases from V and 5 bases from J, the junction contained 10 bases not matched to a gene. Germline V gene lookup returns CDR1 MNHEY and CDR2 SMNVEV (reference sequence). This chain's CDR3 is CASSPFAGGSNEQYF. CDR3 in DNA: TGTGCCAGCAGTCCCTTCGCGGGAGGGTCAAACGAGCAGTACTTC.

The V call is TRBV5-4, the J call TRBJ2-1; D possibly uses TRBD1 or TRBD2 (6 bases each). V gave up 0 bases and J gave up 4 bases, with 8 bases separating them. Germline CDR1 reads SGHNT; CDR2 reads YYREEE (reference sequence). The CDR3 totals 14 residues. CDR3 protein: CASSLEGGYNEQFF. The CDR3 nucleotides are TGTGCCAGCAGCTTGGAGGGGGGTTACAATGAGCAGTTCTTC.

The V and J genes are TRBV11-2 and TRBJ2-7; D gene unclear. Trimming removed 0 bases at V and 9 bases at J, with 15 bases between. The germline CDR1 and CDR2 sequences are SGHAT and FQNNGV. This CDR3 is built from 14 residues. CDR3 sequence reads: CASSLDRVDHLQYF. CDR3 in DNA: TGTGCCAGCAGCTTAGATAGGGTAGACCATCTGCAGTACTTC.

There are a few counts of this clone. V gene TRBV19 combines with J gene TRBJ1-5; 7 bases match TRBD1. The germline gives CDR1 LNHDA, CDR2 SQIVND (reference sequence). The CDR3 extends over 13 amino acids. V lost 6 bases to trimming and J lost 6 bases; unmatched junction nucleotides: 5. The CDR3 loop reads CASRAGGLQPQHF. The CDR3 nucleotides are TGTGCCAGTAGAGCAGGGGGTCTTCAGCCCCAGCATTTT.

This clone was observed a single time. This chain joins TRBV7-2 and TRBJ1-6; TRBD1 agrees at 7 bases. The CDR3 length is 17 residues. Germline assignment: CDR1 SGHTA and CDR2 FQGNSA. Trimming took 7 bases from V and 4 from J; bases not matched to a gene: 13. CDR3 residues: CASISSSDRIYNSPLHF. In nucleotides, the CDR3 is TGTGCCAGCATCTCCTCGTCGGACAGGATATATAATTCACCCCTCCACTTT.

The rearrangement joins TRBV29-1 to TRBJ1-1; 8 bases are shared with TRBD1. The CDR3 length is 14 residues. Germline V gene lookup returns CDR1 SQVTM and CDR2 ANQGSEA. V gave up 6 bases and J gave up 6 bases; unmatched junction bases: 12. The CDR3 region is CSVQSRGLRSEAFF. CDR3 coding DNA: TGCAGCGTGCAAAGCAGGGGGCTGAGGTCTGAAGCTTTCTTT.

This clone has a single count. DNA for the CDR3: TGCGCCAGCAGCTGGGGGACAGGGGAGGGCACTGAAGCTTTCTTT. Translated: CASSWGTGEGTEAFF. The genes are TRBV5-1 and TRBJ1-1, with 10 bases aligning to TRBD1. After removal of 3 bases from V and 4 bases from J, the junction contained 6 bases not matched to a gene. The germline CDR1 and CDR2 sequences are SGHRS and YFSETQ. The length of the CDR3 is 15 residues.

J is TRBJ1-2 and V is TRBV2; 7 bases are shared with TRBD1. Trimming took 4 bases from V and 4 from J; bases not matched to a gene: 9. Germline V gene lookup returns CDR1 SNHLY and CDR2 FYNNEI. The CDR3 spans 15 residues. The CDR3 loop is CASSGGTAHPYGYTF. The CDR3 bases are TGTGCCAGCAGTGGAGGGACAGCGCATCCCTATGGCTACACCTTC.

The chain joins TRBV6-6 to TRBJ2-4; the D call may be TRBD1 or TRBD2 (5 bases each). V was trimmed by 6 bases and J by 5 bases, leaving 11 bases between them. Germline V gives CDR1 MNHNY, CDR2 SVGAGI (reference sequence). This CDR3 is built from 13 residues. As DNA, the CDR3 is TGTGCCAGCAGACCCGGGGCAGAAAACATTCAGTACTTC. Amino acid sequence: CASRPGAENIQYF.

The chain carries TRBV18 and TRBJ2-1; 9 bases agree with TRBD1. Looked up from germline, CDR1 is KGHSH and CDR2 is LQKENI. This CDR3 spans 20 amino acids. The trim removed 2 bases at V and 0 bases at J, leaving 14 bases unmatched. CDR3 nucleotides: TGTGCCAGCTCACCATCTCGGGGACAGGGCTCACTTAGCTCCTACAATGAGCAGTTCTTC. This encodes CASSPSRGQGSLSSYNEQFF. Full variable domain (outside the CDR3, taken from reference TRBV18 and TRBJ2-1): NAGVMQNPRHLVRRRGQEARLRCSPMKGHSHVYWYRQLPEEGLKFMVYLQKENIIDESGMPKERFSAEFPKEGPSILRIQQVVRGDSAAYFCASSPSRGQGSLSSYNEQFFGPGTRLTVL.

V usage is TRBV18 and J usage is TRBJ2-6, with D hard to call. V was clipped by 2 bases and J by 0 bases, with 5 bases between them. CDR3 length equals 15 residues. Germline V CDR1 and CDR2: KGHSH, LQKENI. In DNA, the CDR3 is TGTGCCAGCTCACCAGTCACCTCTGGGGCCAACGTCCTGACTTTC. Its protein product is CASSPVTSGANVLTF.

The rearrangement joins TRBV7-2 to TRBJ1-4; TRBD1 agrees at 7 bases. CDR1 and CDR2 from the germline V gene are SGHTA and FQGNSA. CDR3 size: 15 residues. V lost 5 bases and J lost 7; bases outside the gene matches: 10. The CDR3 loop is CASSRGTAYVEKLFF. In nucleotides, the CDR3 is TGTGCCAGCAGCCGCGGGACAGCCTATGTTGAAAAACTGTTTTTT. Supplemented by reference TRBV7-2 and TRBJ1-4, the full variable domain reads GAGVSQSPSNKVTEKGKDVELRCDPISGHTALYWYRQSLGQGLEFLIYFQGNSAPDKSGLPSDRFSAERTGGSVSTLTIQRTQQEDSAVYLCASSRGTAYVEKLFFGSGTQLSVL.

V gene TRBV6-6 combines with J gene TRBJ2-7; D is undetermined. Trimming pared 0 bases from V and 2 bases from J, leaving 8 bases between. CDR1 and CDR2 from the germline V gene are MNHNY and SVGAGI (reference sequence). CDR3 size: 14 residues. The CDR3 reads CASSYSATPYEQYF. CDR3 DNA: TGTGCCAGCAGTTACTCCGCCACCCCCTACGAGCAGTACTTC.